This TCR beta chain was found in a study of CD8+CD57+ T cells in acquired aplastic anemia. Overall study context: Sorted CD4+ and CD8+ cells yielded DNA averaging about 3.1 ug.

The CDR3 loop spans 15 amino acids. CDR1 is SGHRS, CDR2 YFSETQ, per germline. Trimming cost V 3 bases and J 7 bases, with 16 bases left between them. Researchers used genomic DNA as the template to profile TCR beta VDJ and CDR3. Each CDR3 protein is one row after TCRdb ran MiXCR on the reads. This table has 400,000 to 500,000 distinct CDR3 sequences, approximately 70% appearing once. The sequencing sample was made of sorted CD4+, CD8+, or CD8+CD57+ T cells (not recorded which) from PBMCs. This chain connects TRBV5-1 to TRBJ2-2; D gene unclear. This TCR was recovered from a human donor in good health, serving as a control. The CDR3 bases are TGCGCCAGCAGCTACTATGGCTACATCTTCGGGGAGCTGTTTTTT. Translation: CASSYYGYIFGELFF.